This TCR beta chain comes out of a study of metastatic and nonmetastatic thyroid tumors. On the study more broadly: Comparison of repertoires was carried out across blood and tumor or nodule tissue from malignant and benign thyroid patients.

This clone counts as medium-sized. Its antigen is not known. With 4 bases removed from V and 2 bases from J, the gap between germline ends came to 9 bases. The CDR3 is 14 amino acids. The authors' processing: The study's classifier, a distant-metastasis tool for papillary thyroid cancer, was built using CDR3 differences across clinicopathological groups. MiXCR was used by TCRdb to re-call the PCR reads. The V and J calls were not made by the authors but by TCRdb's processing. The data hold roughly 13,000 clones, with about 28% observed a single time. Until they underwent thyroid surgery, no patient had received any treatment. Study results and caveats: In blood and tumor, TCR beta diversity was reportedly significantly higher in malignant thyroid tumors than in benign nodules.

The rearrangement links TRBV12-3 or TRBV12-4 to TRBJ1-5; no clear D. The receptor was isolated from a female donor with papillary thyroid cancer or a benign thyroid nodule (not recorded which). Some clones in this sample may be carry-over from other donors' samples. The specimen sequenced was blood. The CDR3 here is CASSSGRGNQPQHF. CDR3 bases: TGTGCCAGCAGTTCCGGGAGGGGCAATCAGCCCCAGCATTTT.